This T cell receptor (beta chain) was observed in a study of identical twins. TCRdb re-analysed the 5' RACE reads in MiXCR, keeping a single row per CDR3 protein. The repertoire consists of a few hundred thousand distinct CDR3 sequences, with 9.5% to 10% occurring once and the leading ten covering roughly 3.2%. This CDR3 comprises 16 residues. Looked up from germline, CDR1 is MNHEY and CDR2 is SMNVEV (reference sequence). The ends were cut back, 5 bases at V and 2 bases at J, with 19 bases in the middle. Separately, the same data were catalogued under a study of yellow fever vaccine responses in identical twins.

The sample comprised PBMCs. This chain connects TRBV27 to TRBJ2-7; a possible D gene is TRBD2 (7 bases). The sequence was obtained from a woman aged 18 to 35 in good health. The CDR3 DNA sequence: TGTGCCAGCAGTACAGGGTCAGCGGGACGCACCTACGAGCAGTACTTC. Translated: CASSTGSAGRTYEQYF.